This passage covers 27 T cell receptor beta chains from one sample sequenced in a study of blood T cell repertoires in COVID-19. Clones were sequenced by immunoSEQ multiplex PCR, and TCRdb holds only the in-frame ones, with some missing. The sample comprises about 120,000 clones, more than 60% of which are singletons, and roughly 2.1% rests with the top ten. The sequencing sample was made of peripheral blood. These receptors were collected from a man between 65 and 85 years old with acute or convalescent COVID-19.

This clone has just a few counts. The chain is built from TRBV7-2 and TRBJ2-5; 8 bases agree with TRBD2. The CDR3 contains 13 residues. Germline CDR1 and CDR2: SGHTA and FQGNSA. The trim removed 3 bases at V and 5 bases at J, leaving 2 bases unmatched. The DNA of the CDR3 is TGTGCCAGCAGCTTGAGCGGGGGTGAGACCCAGTACTTC. Its protein is CASSLSGGETQYF.

This clone has just one count. The chain uses TRBV5-6 and TRBJ2-5; 7 bases match TRBD1. J lost 2 bases, V lost 4 bases, and 11 bases had no gene match. CDR1 and CDR2 from the germline V gene are SGHDT and YYEEEE. The CDR3 is 16 residues long. The CDR3 region is CASSALTGTVQETQYF. For the CDR3, the DNA is TGTGCCAGCAGCGCACTTACCGGGACAGTACAAGAGACCCAGTACTTC.

The J gene is TRBJ1-1, the V gene TRBV6-5, with D possibly matching TRBD1 (6 bases). Germline assignment: CDR1 MNHEY and CDR2 SVGAGI. This CDR3 comprises 15 residues. V was cut by 0 bases and J by 6 bases, with 14 bases left in between. In nucleotides, the CDR3 is TGTGCCAGCAGTTACTCGCCGCAGGGGTGGGCTGAAGCTTTCTTT. As protein: CASSYSPQGWAEAFF.

This rearrangement joins TRBV5-1 to TRBJ1-1, with a tentative D call TRBD1 (6 bases). In germline, CDR1 is SGHRS, CDR2 YFSETQ. Trimming stripped 9 bases from V and 3 bases from J, with 15 bases between. The CDR3 extends over 13 amino acids. The CDR3 sequence is CATSGGQDTEAFF. The CDR3 coding sequence is TGCGCCACCTCGGGGGGGCAGGACACTGAAGCTTTCTTT.

This clone came up a few times. The chain recombines TRBV7-8 with TRBJ1-1; D perhaps matches TRBD1 (6 bases). Germline V lookup: CDR1 SGHVS, CDR2 FQNEAQ. This CDR3 comprises 14 residues. Trimming took off 4 bases at V and 0 bases at J, with 9 bases between the two ends. CDR3: CASSSDRMNTEAFF. In nucleotides, the CDR3 is TGTGCCAGCAGCTCAGACAGGATGAACACTGAAGCTTTCTTT. Variable domain in full (rest from reference TRBV7-8 and TRBJ1-1): GAGVSQSPRYKVAKRGQDVALRCDPISGHVSLFWYQQALGQGPEFLTYFQNEAQLDKSGLPSDRFFAERPEGSVSTLKIQRTQQEDSAVYLCASSSDRMNTEAFFGQGTRLTVV.

The gene calls are TRBV3-1 (or the pseudogene TRBV3-2) and TRBJ2-1; 7 nucleotides align to TRBD2. The V and J ends lost 1 base and 9 bases, in that order; junction bases with no gene match: 12. Germline CDR1 is LGHDT and CDR2 is YNNKEL (reference sequence). This CDR3 has 16 residues. CDR3 DNA sequence: TGTGCCAGCAGCCAAGGCTCCGGCGGACTAGTCGGTGAGCAGTTCTTC. As protein: CASSQGSGGLVGEQFF.

The chain couples TRBV5-4 to TRBJ2-5; a weak D match, TRBD2 (5 bases). The CDR3 runs to 14 residues. Germline CDR1 is SGHNT and CDR2 is YYREEE (reference sequence). V was pared by 1 base and J by 9 bases, with 16 bases between. The CDR3 sequence: CASSLSVAYSAQYF. Written as DNA, the CDR3 is TGTGCCAGCAGCTTGTCGGTAGCGTACTCGGCCCAGTACTTC.

The chain couples TRBV29-1 to TRBJ1-1, with D possibly matching TRBD1 (5 bases). From germline, CDR1 is SQVTM and CDR2 ANQGSEA. The CDR3 spans 13 residues. V lost 7 bases to trimming and J lost 2 bases, with 14 bases between them. The CDR3 loop is CSELIRENTEAFF. The CDR3 coding sequence is TGCAGCGAACTAATCAGGGAAAACACTGAAGCTTTCTTT.

In its sample, this clone was seen a few times. The rearrangement uses TRBV5-4 and TRBJ2-7; 7 bases align to TRBD1. Germline trimming cut 7 bases from V and 5 bases from J; bases unmatched to any gene: 9. This CDR3 has 13 residues. Per germline, CDR1 SGHNT and CDR2 YYREEE (reference sequence). CDR3 region: CASSSAGTDEQYF. The CDR3 nucleotides read TGTGCCAGCTCATCTGCTGGGACAGACGAGCAGTACTTC. Full variable domain (outside the CDR3, taken from reference TRBV5-4 and TRBJ2-7): ETGVTQSPTHLIKTRGQQVTLRCSSQSGHNTVSWYQQALGQGPQFIFQYYREEENGRGNFPPRFSGLQFPNYSSELNVNALELDDSALYLCASSSAGTDEQYFGPGTRLTVT.

This clone has a single count. In nucleotides, the CDR3 is TGTGCCTGGAACACGGAGCGGGGCCAGCCCCAGCATTTT. Its translation: CAWNTERGQPQHF. This sequence joins TRBV30 and TRBJ1-5, with TRBD1 as a possible D gene (5 bases). V gave up 4 bases and J gave up 7 bases, with 14 bases separating them. Per the germline V gene, CDR1 is GTSNPN and CDR2 is SVGIG (reference sequence). This CDR3 region has 13 residues.

This rearrangement joins TRBV11-2 to TRBJ2-1; TRBD2 matches at 9 bases. From germline, CDR1 is SGHAT and CDR2 FQNNGV. This CDR3 spans 15 amino acids. J was trimmed by 0 bases and V by 4 bases; bases with no gene match: 1. The chain's CDR3 is CASSSSGASYNEQFF. Here the CDR3 DNA reads TGTGCCAGCAGCTCTAGCGGGGCCTCCTACAATGAGCAGTTCTTC.

V gene TRBV7-3 combines with J gene TRBJ2-1, with D tentatively TRBD2 (7 bases). Looked up from germline, CDR1 is SGHTA and CDR2 is FQGTGA. CDR3 length: 16 amino acids. The V gene lost 6 bases and the J gene lost 1 base, with 16 bases spanning the gap. CDR3 coding DNA: TGTGCCAGCAGTTCAGGTGCGGGGGCTTCCTACAATGAGCAGTTCTTC. Its protein product is CASSSGAGASYNEQFF. Together with reference TRBV7-3 and TRBJ2-1, the CDR3 gives the full variable domain: GAGVSQTPSNKVTEKGKYVELRCDPISGHTALYWYRQSLGQGPEFLIYFQGTGAADDSGLPNDRFFAVRPEGSVSTLKIQRTERGDSAVYLCASSSGAGASYNEQFFGPGTRLTVL.

This clone was seen more than once but under ten times. The V and J genes are TRBV6-1 and TRBJ1-3, with D possibly matching TRBD1 (5 bases). This CDR3 region has 15 residues. V shed 3 bases and J shed 5 bases, with 14 bases lying between them. The germline gives CDR1 MNHNS, CDR2 SASEGT. CDR3 sequence (DNA): TGTGCCAGCAGTGACCCGACAGAGATTCGAAACACCATATATTTT. Protein: CASSDPTEIRNTIYF.

The chain employs TRBV6-1 and TRBJ1-2; D gene uncertain. Germline V CDR1 and CDR2: MNHNS, SASEGT. With 0 bases removed from V and 2 bases from J, the gap between germline ends came to 10 bases. The CDR3 extends over 15 amino acids. The DNA of the CDR3 is TGTGCCAGCAGTGAAGCGCATCCGGTAAACTATGGCTACACCTTC. Amino acids: CASSEAHPVNYGYTF.

The chain combines TRBV7-2 with TRBJ2-1; 11 nucleotides align to TRBD2. V was pared by 0 bases and J by 14 bases, with 6 bases of the junction left unmatched. CDR1 and CDR2 from the germline V gene are SGHTA and FQGNSA. CDR3 size: 14 residues. The CDR3 spells CASSLAPTSGEKFF. The DNA for the CDR3 is TGTGCCAGCAGCTTAGCCCCGACTAGCGGGGAAAAGTTCTTC.

V and J are TRBV6-6 and TRBJ1-1; TRBD1 matches at 9 bases. The CDR3 contains 14 residues. V shed 1 base and J 4 bases; nucleotides not matched to a gene: 1. Germline assignment: CDR1 MNHNY and CDR2 SVGAGI (reference sequence). CDR3 DNA: TGTGCCAGCAGTTACTGGGGACAGGGCACTGAAGCTTTCTTT. Protein product: CASSYWGQGTEAFF.

This clone was found a few times. The CDR3 sequence: CASSPVGDKKYGYTF. CDR3 sequence (DNA): TGTGCCAGCAGTCCCGTGGGGGACAAGAAGTATGGCTACACCTTC. This chain uses TRBV28 with TRBJ1-2, with D perhaps TRBD1 (6 bases). This CDR3 region has 15 residues. Trimming left V 5 bases short and J 5 bases short, with 18 bases between. CDR1 and CDR2 from the germline V gene are MDHEN and SYDVKM.

The chain combines TRBV30 with TRBJ1-2; no firm D call. The V end was cut by 2 bases, the J end by 2 bases, with 9 bases between. Germline-derived CDR1 and CDR2 are GTSNPN and SVGIG (reference sequence). There are 13 residues in the CDR3. The CDR3: CAWSNGRNYGYTF. CDR3 nucleotide sequence: TGTGCCTGGAGTAACGGGAGGAACTATGGCTACACCTTC.

The chain links TRBV12-5 to TRBJ1-1; weak D call: TRBD1 (6 bases). CDR1 and CDR2 (germline): LGHNT, FRNRAP. This CDR3 is built from 14 residues. With 6 bases removed from V and 4 bases from J, the gap between germline ends came to 15 bases. The CDR3: CASGTTGGGTEAFF. In nucleotides, the CDR3 is TGTGCTAGTGGAACGACGGGAGGGGGCACTGAAGCTTTCTTT.

This clone was found once. The chain combines TRBV4-2 with TRBJ1-1, with TRBD1 as a possible D gene (6 bases). Trimming cost V 2 bases and J 0 bases, with 13 bases left between them. The CDR3 sequence is 16 residues long. Per germline, CDR1 LGHNA and CDR2 YNFKEQ. CDR3 DNA: TGTGCCAGCAGCCAAAACCCCAGGGGCTTGAACACTGAAGCTTTCTTT. Protein sequence: CASSQNPRGLNTEAFF.

The chain has TRBV21-1 and TRBJ1-4; the table's D call of TRBD1 was not tested on the DNA. TRBV21-1 is classified as a pseudogene. CDR3 size: 17 residues. This CDR3 is CASTVQARVIYNEKLFF. In nucleotides, the CDR3 is TGTGCCAGCACGGTCCAGGCCCGAGTAATATACAATGAAAAACTGTTTTTT.

The J gene is TRBJ1-2, the V gene TRBV6-5; 9 bases are a match to TRBD1. This CDR3 comprises 15 residues. Trimming took 7 bases from V and 8 from J; bases not matched to a gene: 14. Germline-derived CDR1 and CDR2 are MNHEY and SVGAGI. The CDR3: CASIGGLGQGWGYTF. In DNA, the CDR3 is TGTGCCAGCATCGGGGGGCTCGGACAGGGGTGGGGCTACACCTTC.

The genes are TRBV4-3 and TRBJ2-1, with D perhaps matching TRBD1 (5 bases). The CDR3 totals 16 residues. The V end was cut by 0 bases, the J end by 12 bases, with 21 bases between. From germline, CDR1 is LGHNA and CDR2 YSLEER. CDR3 region: CASSQEWSLSSGRQFF. The CDR3 DNA sequence: TGCGCCAGCAGCCAAGAATGGTCATTAAGTTCAGGGCGGCAGTTCTTC.

This rearrangement joins TRBV3-1 (or the pseudogene TRBV3-2) to TRBJ1-4; D unclear. The CDR3 consists of 14 residues. Trimming took 0 bases from V and 10 from J, leaving 12 bases between them. The germline V gene has CDR1 LGHDT and CDR2 YNNKEL (reference sequence). The CDR3: CASSQDSGAGKLFF. CDR3 bases: TGTGCCAGCAGCCAAGATTCAGGCGCGGGAAAACTGTTTTTT.

In this sample, this clone turned up a few times. This sequence joins TRBV7-2 and TRBJ1-1; 8 bases are a match to TRBD1. Unmatched junction bases numbered 1, after V lost 3 bases and J lost 1 base. Germline assignment: CDR1 SGHTA and CDR2 FQGNSA. This CDR3 is built from 14 residues. The CDR3 spells CASSFTGGNTEAFF. The CDR3 region has the DNA TGTGCCAGCAGCTTTACAGGGGGGAACACTGAAGCTTTCTTT.

The V gene is TRBV12-5, the J gene TRBJ2-7; 7 nucleotides match TRBD2. Germline trimming cut 5 bases from V and 1 base from J; bases unmatched to any gene: 5. This CDR3 has 14 amino acids. CDR1 is LGHNT, CDR2 FRNRAP, per germline. In nucleotides, the CDR3 is TGTGCTAGTGGTAGCGGGACTTATTCCTACGAGCAGTACTTC. Translated: CASGSGTYSYEQYF.

This clone appeared once. The chain couples TRBV7-9 to TRBJ1-2; 8 nucleotides align to TRBD1. The CDR3 sequence is 15 residues long. V trimming: 4 bases; J trimming: 6 bases; junction bases outside the gene matches: 10. The V gene's germline CDR1 is SEHNR and CDR2 FQNEAQ (reference sequence). CDR3 sequence reads: CASSWGDRTENGYTF. CDR3 bases: TGTGCCAGCAGCTGGGGGGACAGGACGGAAAATGGCTACACCTTC.